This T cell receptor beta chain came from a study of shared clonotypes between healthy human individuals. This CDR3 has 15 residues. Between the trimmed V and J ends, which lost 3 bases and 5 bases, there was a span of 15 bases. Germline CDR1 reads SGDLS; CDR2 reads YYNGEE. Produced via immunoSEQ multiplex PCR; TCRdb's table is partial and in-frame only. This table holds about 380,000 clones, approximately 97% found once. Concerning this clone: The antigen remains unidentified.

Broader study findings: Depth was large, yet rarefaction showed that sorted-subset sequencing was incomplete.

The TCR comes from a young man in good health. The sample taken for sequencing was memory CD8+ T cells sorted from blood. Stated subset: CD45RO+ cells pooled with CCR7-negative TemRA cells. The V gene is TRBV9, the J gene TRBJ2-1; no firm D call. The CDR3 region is CASSAEKNANNEQFF. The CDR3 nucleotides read TGTGCCAGCAGCGCAGAGAAAAACGCAAACAATGAGCAGTTCTTC. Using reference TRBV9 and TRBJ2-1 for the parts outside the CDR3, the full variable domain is DSGVTQTPKHLITATGQRVTLRCSPRSGDLSVYWYQQSLDQGLQFLIQYYNGEERAKGNILERFSAQQFPDLHSELNLSSLELGDSALYFCASSAEKNANNEQFFGPGTRLTVL.